This T cell receptor beta chain is from a study of blood T cell repertoires in COVID-19. Across the whole study: The study drew acute and convalescent COVID-19 samples from the United States, Italy and Spain. Sources were T cells, B-cell-depleted T cells, or PBMCs; the material itself was cDNA or gDNA.

Original data processing: Scientists estimated how many nucleated cells there were by amplifying reference gene primers. Profiling relied on immunoSEQ multiplex PCR, and the TCRdb table lists in-frame clones only, not all of them. V, J and clone size were drawn from that table, and D and trimming were deduced from the DNA. The data hold about 370,000 clones, with 90% observed a single time. The V end lost 9 bases, the J end lost 8 bases, and 23 bases lay between the germline ends. Germline values: CDR1 SGHKS, CDR2 YYEKEE (reference sequence). The CDR3 runs to 14 residues. The chain uses TRBV5-5 and TRBJ1-2, with D maybe TRBD1 (5 bases). Sequencing used peripheral blood. The clonotype originates from a man aged 18 to 35 with active or convalescent COVID-19. The DNA of the CDR3 is TGTGCCACAAGGGCTGCGGGGAGGGGAGAAGGCTACACCTTC. It encodes CATRAAGRGEGYTF.